Listed here are 8 T cell receptor beta chains from one sample, sequenced in a study of blood T cells in healthy people across ages. Next came a second PCR, run for 7 to 11 cycles, which used a sample-barcoded 5' primer along with a J-beta primer mix. TCRdb ran MiXCR on the 5' RACE reads and lists one entry per CDR3 protein. This sample has 850,000 to 950,000 distinct CDR3 sequences; 29% occur once, and the top ten carry roughly 17%. The specimen sequenced was blood. The receptors come from a woman older than 75 in good health.

This clonotype has at least ten counts. The chain recombines TRBV6-2 or TRBV6-3 with TRBJ2-1; D possibly matches TRBD1 or TRBD2 (5 bases each). Germline loops: CDR1 MNHEY, CDR2 SVGEGT. V was shortened by 5 bases and J by 12 bases, with 23 bases between the two germline ends. The CDR3 consists of 15 residues. The DNA of the CDR3 is TGTGCCAGCAGTCCATCGGGACGGACCACCTATGGGCAGTTCTTC. Encoded protein: CASSPSGRTTYGQFF.

This clonotype was seen ten or more times. The rearrangement links TRBV5-6 to TRBJ2-1; D uncertain. The germline V and J ends were trimmed by 2 bases and 9 bases, with 6 bases remaining between them. The CDR3 spans 11 residues. CDR1 and CDR2 (germline): SGHDT, YYEEEE. This CDR3 reads CASSLAFEQFF. The CDR3 DNA sequence: TGTGCCAGCAGCTTAGCGTTTGAGCAGTTCTTC.

This clonotype was counted at least ten times. The chain links TRBV20-1 to TRBJ2-5; D is possibly TRBD2 (6 bases). V lost 0 bases and J lost 5, with 16 bases in between. Germline assignment: CDR1 DFQATT and CDR2 SNEGSKA (reference sequence). This CDR3 has 15 amino acids. The CDR3 nucleotides are TGCAGTGCTAGAGATCTTCGACTAGTTGGGGAGACCCAGTACTTC. Encoded protein: CSARDLRLVGETQYF.

The chain joins TRBV6-9 to TRBJ1-4; TRBD1 is a possible D gene (5 bases). Trimming pared 4 bases from V and 6 bases from J, leaving 12 bases between. Germline V gene sequence: CDR1 MNHGY, CDR2 SVAAGI. The CDR3 is 14 residues long. Here the CDR3 DNA reads TGTGCCAGCAGTTCACCCGGGGGAGATGAAAAACTGTTTTTT. This translates into CASSSPGGDEKLFF.

The chain carries TRBV7-9 and TRBJ1-2, with TRBD1 matching 10 bases. The CDR3 contains 16 residues. Germline-derived CDR1 and CDR2 are SEHNR and FQNEAQ (reference sequence). Germline trimming cut 5 bases from V and 4 bases from J; bases unmatched to any gene: 10. This CDR3 is CASSPRQGARSYGYTF. For the CDR3, the DNA is TGTGCCAGCAGCCCCCGACAGGGGGCACGTAGCTATGGCTACACCTTC.

This clonotype has a count of ten or more. The chain uses TRBV10-3 and TRBJ2-3; D unresolved. Germline V gene lookup returns CDR1 ENHRY and CDR2 SYGVKD. The CDR3 runs 12 residues. Trimming cost V 1 base and J 6 bases, with 5 bases left between them. This chain's CDR3 is CAISELGDTQYF. In DNA form, the CDR3 reads TGTGCCATCAGTGAGTTAGGGGATACGCAGTATTTT.

This clonotype has ten or more counts. This chain uses TRBV7-2 with TRBJ1-2; 7 nucleotides align to TRBD1. The junction had 10 bases not matched to a gene; V was cut back by 5 bases and J by 4 bases. The CDR3 extends over 15 amino acids. The germline gives CDR1 SGHTA, CDR2 FQGNSA. In DNA form, the CDR3 reads TGTGCCAGCAGCCAACGAGGACAGGATGGCTATGGCTACACCTTC. It yields the protein CASSQRGQDGYGYTF.

This clonotype was recorded many times. The chain is built from TRBV7-2 and TRBJ2-5; 9 bases line up with TRBD1. There are 14 residues in the CDR3. The V gene end was trimmed by 5 bases and the J gene end by 5 bases; junction bases not matched to a gene: 6. In germline, CDR1 is SGHTA, CDR2 FQGNSA. DNA of the CDR3: TGTGCCAGCAGCACGCGAGGACAGGGGGAGACCCAGTACTTC. It is translated as CASSTRGQGETQYF.